The 12 T cell receptor beta chains listed next were all sequenced from one sample in a study of blood T cell repertoires in COVID-19. Produced via immunoSEQ multiplex PCR; TCRdb's table is partial and in-frame only. The repertoire holds some 39,000 clones, with about 77% as singletons. Sequenced: peripheral blood. These receptors all stem from a man at least 80 years old with acute or convalescent COVID-19.

V usage is TRBV4-2 and J usage is TRBJ1-4; tentatively, D is TRBD1 (5 bases). This CDR3 region has 13 residues. V lost 4 bases to trimming and J lost 5 bases, with 8 bases between them. Germline V CDR1 and CDR2: LGHNA, YNFKEQ. The CDR3 DNA sequence: TGTGCCAGCAGCCCGGACATGAATGAAAAACTGTTTTTT. This translates into CASSPDMNEKLFF.

This rearrangement joins TRBV19 to TRBJ1-1; D is uncertain. The length of the CDR3 is 12 residues. V dropped 4 bases and J dropped 4 bases, with 7 bases sitting between them. Germline V gene lookup returns CDR1 LNHDA and CDR2 SQIVND (reference sequence). CDR3 residues: CASSTLSTEAFF. DNA of the CDR3: TGTGCCAGTAGTACCCTATCCACTGAAGCTTTCTTT.

The chain is built from TRBV6-5 and TRBJ1-1; D not resolved. Germline V gives CDR1 MNHEY, CDR2 SVGAGI. With 2 bases removed from V and 1 base from J, the gap between germline ends came to 8 bases. CDR3 length equals 14 residues. CDR3: CASSYGGGNTEAFF. As DNA, the CDR3 is TGTGCCAGCAGTTACGGAGGCGGGAACACTGAAGCTTTCTTT.

The chain joins TRBV10-3 to TRBJ1-2, with D perhaps TRBD1 (6 bases). This CDR3 has 16 amino acids. From germline, CDR1 is ENHRY and CDR2 SYGVKD. V lost 6 bases and J lost 0, with 17 bases in between. CDR3 sequence: CAIRRLTGGANYGYTF. For the CDR3, the DNA is TGTGCCATCAGACGATTGACAGGTGGGGCTAACTATGGCTACACCTTC.

The rearrangement uses TRBV5-1 and TRBJ2-7; 12 bases are a match to TRBD2. Germline trimming cut 4 bases from V and 4 bases from J; bases unmatched to any gene: 6. Germline V gene lookup returns CDR1 SGHRS and CDR2 YFSETQ. The CDR3 is 15 residues long. The CDR3 region is CASSRTSGKAYEQYF. CDR3 bases: TGCGCCAGCAGCCGGACTAGCGGGAAAGCATACGAGCAGTACTTC.

This clone has a handful of counts. J is TRBJ2-7 and V is TRBV5-1, with 9 bases aligning to TRBD1. The trim removed 5 bases at V and 2 bases at J, leaving 8 bases unmatched. The CDR3 has 15 residues. The germline gives CDR1 SGHRS, CDR2 YFSETQ. DNA for the CDR3: TGCGCCAGCAGGCTGGGGACAGGGTCTACCTACGAGCAGTACTTC. Encoded protein: CASRLGTGSTYEQYF.

This rearrangement joins TRBV29-1 to TRBJ1-4; 12 bases map to TRBD1. This CDR3 comprises 15 residues. Trimming removed 7 bases from V and 3 bases from J; junction bases left unmatched: 6. Germline V gives CDR1 SQVTM, CDR2 ANQGSEA. CDR3 amino acids: CSGTGQGAANEKLFF. Written as DNA, the CDR3 is TGCAGCGGGACGGGACAGGGGGCGGCTAATGAAAAACTGTTTTTT.

Here the CDR3 DNA reads TGTGCCAGCAGCCGACAGAAAAAAGAGACCCAGTACTTC. As protein: CASSRQKKETQYF. V is TRBV7-2 and J is TRBJ2-5; the D gene is possibly TRBD1 (5 bases). Germline lookup yields CDR1 SGHTA and CDR2 FQGNSA. Deletions cut 5 bases from V and 3 bases from J, with 10 bases between. This CDR3 region has 13 residues.

The CDR3 coding sequence is TGTGCCAGTAGTTCGAGCGGGGGGGGCTACAATGAGCAGTTCTTC. This translates into CASSSSGGGYNEQFF. V usage is TRBV19 and J usage is TRBJ2-1; 10 bases match TRBD2. CDR1 and CDR2 from the germline V gene are LNHDA and SQIVND (reference sequence). This CDR3 comprises 15 residues. J lost 3 bases, V lost 5 bases, and 4 bases had no gene match.

In this sample, this clone turned up a few times. The CDR3 coding sequence is TGTGCCAGCTCACTAGGGAGCCAGGCCAAAAACATTCAGTACTTC. Protein: CASSLGSQAKNIQYF. The genes are TRBV18 and TRBJ2-4; possible D gene TRBD2, 5 bases. The CDR3 length is 15 residues. Germline V gives CDR1 KGHSH, CDR2 LQKENI. Trimming pared 4 bases from V and 1 base from J, leaving 11 bases between.

J is TRBJ2-3 and V is TRBV5-1; the match to TRBD2 covers 8 bases. Trimming cost V 2 bases and J 3 bases; bases outside gene matches: 8. This CDR3 is built from 16 residues. Germline values: CDR1 SGHRS, CDR2 YFSETQ. The CDR3 DNA sequence: TGCGCCAGCAGCTTAAGCAGCGGGAGTTTAACAGATACGCAGTATTTT. This gives the protein CASSLSSGSLTDTQYF. The full variable domain, its missing parts supplied by reference TRBV5-1 and TRBJ2-3, is KAGVTQTPRYLIKTRGQQVTLSCSPISGHRSVSWYQQTPGQGLQFLFEYFSETQRNKGNFPGRFSGRQFSNSRSEMNVSTLELGDSALYLCASSLSSGSLTDTQYFGPGTRLTVL.

This clone has just a few counts. The DNA of the CDR3 is TGTGCCAGCAGTTTCGCTACCCAGGGGATTGGAAACACTGAAGCTTTCTTT. The encoded protein is CASSFATQGIGNTEAFF. The chain uses TRBV27 and TRBJ1-1, with D possibly matching TRBD1 (6 bases). The CDR3 is 17 residues long. Trimming pared 3 bases from V and 2 bases from J, leaving 19 bases between. Germline CDR1 is MNHEY and CDR2 is SMNVEV (reference sequence).